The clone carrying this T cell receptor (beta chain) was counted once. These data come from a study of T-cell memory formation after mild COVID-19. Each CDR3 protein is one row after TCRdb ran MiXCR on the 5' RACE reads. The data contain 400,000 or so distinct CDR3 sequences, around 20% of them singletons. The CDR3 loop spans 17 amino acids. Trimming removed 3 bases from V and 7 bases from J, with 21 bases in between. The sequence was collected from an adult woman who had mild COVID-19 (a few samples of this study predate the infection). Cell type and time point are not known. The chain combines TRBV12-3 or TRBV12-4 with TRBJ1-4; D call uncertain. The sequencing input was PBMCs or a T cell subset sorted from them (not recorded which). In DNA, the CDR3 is TGTGCCAGCAGTTTGAGCGATGGGCCAGGTCGGAGTGAAAAACTGTTTTTT. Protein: CASSLSDGPGRSEKLFF.